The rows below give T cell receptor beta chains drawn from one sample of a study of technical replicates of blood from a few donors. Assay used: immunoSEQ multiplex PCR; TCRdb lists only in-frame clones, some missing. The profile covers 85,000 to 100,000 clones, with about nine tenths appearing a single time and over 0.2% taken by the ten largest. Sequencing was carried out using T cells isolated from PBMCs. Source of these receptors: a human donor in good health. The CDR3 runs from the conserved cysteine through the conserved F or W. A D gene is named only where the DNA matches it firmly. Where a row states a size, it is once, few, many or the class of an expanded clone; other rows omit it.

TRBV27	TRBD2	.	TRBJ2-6	CASKRDYGANVLTF	TGTGCCAGCAAAAGGGACTACGGGGCCAACGTCCTGACTTTC
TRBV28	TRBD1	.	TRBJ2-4	CASSLTGQGAYIQYF	TGTGCCAGCAGTTTAACCGGACAGGGGGCATACATTCAGTACTTC
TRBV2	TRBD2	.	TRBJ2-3	CANCRMGGGADTQYF	TGTGCCAACTGTAGGATGGGGGGGGGAGCAGATACGCAGTATTTT
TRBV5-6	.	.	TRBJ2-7	CASSLGGTPYEQYF	TGTGCCAGCAGCTTAGGCGGAACCCCCTACGAGCAGTACTTC
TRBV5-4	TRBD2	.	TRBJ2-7	CASSLGTSGAYEQYF	TGTGCCAGCAGCTTGGGGACTAGCGGGGCCTACGAGCAGTACTTC
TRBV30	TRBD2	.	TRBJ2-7	CAWSREGSSYEQYF	TGTGCCTGGAGTAGGGAGGGCAGTTCCTACGAGCAGTACTTC
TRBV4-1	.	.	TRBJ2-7	CASSQVSGAGSYEQYF	TGCGCCAGCAGCCAAGTTTCGGGAGCGGGCTCCTACGAGCAGTACTTC
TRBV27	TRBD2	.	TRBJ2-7	CASRQTSGSYEQYF	TGTGCCAGCAGACAGACTAGCGGTTCCTACGAGCAGTACTTC
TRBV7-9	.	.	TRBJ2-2	CASSFSSNTGELFF	TGTGCCAGCAGCTTCTCTTCTAACACCGGGGAGCTGTTTTTT
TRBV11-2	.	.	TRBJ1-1	CASSFFPAGTEAFF	TGTGCCAGCAGCTTTTTCCCCGCCGGGACTGAAGCTTTCTTT
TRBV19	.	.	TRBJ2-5	CASSPGEATQYF	TGTGCCAGTAGTCCGGGAGAGGCGACCCAGTACTTC
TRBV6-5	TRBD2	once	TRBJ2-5	CASSRLLAETQYF	TGTGCCAGCAGCCGCCTACTAGCGGAGACCCAGTACTTC
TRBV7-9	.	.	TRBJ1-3	CASSLVQGFSGNTIYF	TGTGCCAGCAGCTTAGTTCAGGGATTCTCTGGAAACACCATATATTTT
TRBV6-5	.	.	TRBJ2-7	CASSYSGTSRYEQYF	TGTGCCAGCAGTTACTCGGGGACTTCACGCTACGAGCAGTACTTC
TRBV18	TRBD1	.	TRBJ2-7	CASSRGLGTGGYEQYF	TGTGCCAGCTCACGAGGTCTCGGGACAGGGGGCTACGAGCAGTACTTC
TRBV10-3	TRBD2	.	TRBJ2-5	CAISEVWTSGQETQYF	TGTGCCATCAGTGAAGTGTGGACTAGCGGCCAAGAGACCCAGTACTTC
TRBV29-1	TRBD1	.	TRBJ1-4	CSVQGRGEKLFF	TGCAGCGTACAGGGGAGAGGTGAAAAACTGTTTTTT
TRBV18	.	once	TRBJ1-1	CASSPGVFEGTEAFF	TGTGCCAGCTCCCCCGGGGTTTTCGAGGGCACTGAAGCTTTCTTT
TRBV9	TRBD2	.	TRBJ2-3	CASSTYREGLADTQYF	TGTGCCAGCAGCACATACCGGGAGGGGCTAGCAGATACGCAGTATTTT
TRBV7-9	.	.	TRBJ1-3	CASSRETAVGNTIYF	TGTGCCAGCAGCCGTGAAACAGCGGTTGGAAACACCATATATTTT
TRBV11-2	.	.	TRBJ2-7	CASSLGQGSLGQYF	TGTGCCAGCAGCTTAGGGCAGGGTTCCCTGGGGCAGTACTTC
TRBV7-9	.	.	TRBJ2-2	CASSNGTPDTGELFF	TGTGCCAGCAGCAACGGGACTCCTGACACCGGGGAGCTGTTTTTT
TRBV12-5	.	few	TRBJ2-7	CASGPTPYEQYF	TGTGCTAGTGGCCCAACTCCCTACGAGCAGTACTTC
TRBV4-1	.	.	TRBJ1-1	CASSQEVTVNTEAFF	TGCGCCAGCAGCCAAGAAGTTACAGTCAACACTGAAGCTTTCTTT
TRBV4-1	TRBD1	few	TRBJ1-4	CASGAAGGNEKLFF	TGCGCCAGCGGGGCAGCAGGGGGGAATGAAAAACTGTTTTTT
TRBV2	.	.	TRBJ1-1	CASFRGENTEAFF	TGTGCCAGCTTCAGGGGCGAGAACACTGAAGCTTTCTTT
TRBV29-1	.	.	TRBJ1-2	CSVARGTAGYTF	TGCAGCGTTGCTAGGGGGACCGCTGGCTACACCTTC
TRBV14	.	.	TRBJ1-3	CASSQNRDTTIYF	TGTGCCAGCAGCCAAAACAGGGATACCACCATATATTTT
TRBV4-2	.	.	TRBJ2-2	CASSQDGQRTGELFF	TGTGCCAGCAGCCAAGATGGACAGCGCACCGGGGAGCTGTTTTTT
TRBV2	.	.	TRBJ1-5	CASSLIQGVNQPQHF	TGTGCCAGCAGTCTTATTCAAGGGGTCAATCAGCCCCAGCATTTT
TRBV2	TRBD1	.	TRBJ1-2	CASSEIGTGIDGYTF	TGTGCCAGCAGTGAAATTGGGACAGGGATAGATGGCTACACCTTC
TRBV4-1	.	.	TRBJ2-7	CASSHPQGLSREQYF	TGCGCCAGCAGCCATCCGCAGGGGTTATCTAGAGAGCAGTACTTC
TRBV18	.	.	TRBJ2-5	CASSLQGQETQYF	TGTGCCAGCTCACTACAGGGCCAAGAGACCCAGTACTTC
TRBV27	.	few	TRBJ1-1	CASSHTDRRLDTEAFF	TGTGCCAGCAGTCACACAGACAGGCGTCTCGACACTGAAGCTTTCTTT
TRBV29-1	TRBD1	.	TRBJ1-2	CSVAKGQGYYGYTF	TGCAGCGTGGCCAAGGGACAGGGCTACTATGGCTACACCTTC
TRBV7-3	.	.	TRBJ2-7	CASSLRPGVTYEQYF	TGTGCCAGCAGCTTAAGGCCAGGTGTGACCTACGAGCAGTACTTC
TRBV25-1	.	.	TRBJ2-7	CASSEVGNEQYF	TGTGCCAGCAGTGAGGTCGGGAACGAGCAGTACTTC
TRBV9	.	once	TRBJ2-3	CASSAYGSPADTQYF	TGTGCCAGCAGCGCCTACGGGAGTCCGGCAGATACGCAGTATTTT
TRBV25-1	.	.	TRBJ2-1	CASSELAYNEQFF	TGTGCCAGCAGTGAATTGGCATACAATGAGCAGTTCTTC
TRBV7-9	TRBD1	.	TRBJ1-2	CASSYDRAGVSGYTF	TGTGCCAGCAGCTACGACAGGGCCGGAGTAAGTGGCTACACCTTC
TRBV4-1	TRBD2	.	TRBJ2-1	CASSQEMTSGRWGNEQFF	TGCGCCAGCAGCCAAGAAATGACTAGCGGGAGGTGGGGCAATGAGCAGTTCTTC
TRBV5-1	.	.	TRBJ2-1	CASSSPNLREQFF	TGCGCCAGCAGCTCCCCTAATCTTCGTGAGCAGTTCTTC
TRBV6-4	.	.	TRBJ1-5	CASSDWAGYQPQHF	TGTGCCAGCAGTGACTGGGCTGGCTATCAGCCCCAGCATTTT
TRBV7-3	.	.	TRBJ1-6	CASSHSNSPLHF	TGTGCCAGCAGCCACAGTAATTCACCCCTCCACTTT
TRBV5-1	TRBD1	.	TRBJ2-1	CASSSSGQYNEQFF	TGCGCCAGCAGCTCTTCGGGACAGTACAATGAGCAGTTCTTC
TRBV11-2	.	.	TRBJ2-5	CASSLVGSGYETQYF	TGTGCCAGCAGCTTAGTGGGGAGTGGGTATGAGACCCAGTACTTC